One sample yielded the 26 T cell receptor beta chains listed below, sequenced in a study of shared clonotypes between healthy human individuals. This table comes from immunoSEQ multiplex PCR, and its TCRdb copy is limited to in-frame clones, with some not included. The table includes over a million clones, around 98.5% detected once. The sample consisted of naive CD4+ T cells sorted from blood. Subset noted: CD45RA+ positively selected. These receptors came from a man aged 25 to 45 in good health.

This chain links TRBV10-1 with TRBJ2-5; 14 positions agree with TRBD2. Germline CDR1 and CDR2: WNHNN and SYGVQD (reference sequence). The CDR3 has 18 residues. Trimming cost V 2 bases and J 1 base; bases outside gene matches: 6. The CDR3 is CASSEGGTSGSGQETQYF. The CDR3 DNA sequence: TGCGCCAGCAGTGAGGGGGGGACTAGCGGGAGTGGCCAAGAGACCCAGTACTTC.

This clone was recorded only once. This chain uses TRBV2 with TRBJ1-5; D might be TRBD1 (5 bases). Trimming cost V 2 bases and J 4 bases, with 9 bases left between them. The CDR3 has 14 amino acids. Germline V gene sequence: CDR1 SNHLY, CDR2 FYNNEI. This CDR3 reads CASSEKTENQPQHF. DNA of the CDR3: TGTGCCAGCAGTGAAAAGACAGAGAATCAGCCCCAGCATTTT.

The CDR3 sequence: CASSFGLAGASYNEQFF. The CDR3 DNA reads as TGCGCCAGCAGCTTCGGACTAGCGGGAGCCTCCTACAATGAGCAGTTCTTC. The J gene is TRBJ2-1, the V gene TRBV5-1, with 13 bases lining up with TRBD2. The CDR3 runs 17 residues. Losses at the gene ends were 2 bases for V and 0 bases for J; bases not matched to a gene: 2. The germline CDR1 and CDR2 sequences are SGHRS and YFSETQ.

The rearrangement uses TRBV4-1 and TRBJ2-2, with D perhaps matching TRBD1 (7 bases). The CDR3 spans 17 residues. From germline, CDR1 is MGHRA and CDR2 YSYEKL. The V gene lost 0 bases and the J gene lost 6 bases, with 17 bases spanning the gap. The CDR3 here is CASSQEEGANLPGELFF. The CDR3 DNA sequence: TGCGCCAGCAGCCAAGAGGAGGGGGCTAATCTTCCCGGGGAGCTGTTTTTT.

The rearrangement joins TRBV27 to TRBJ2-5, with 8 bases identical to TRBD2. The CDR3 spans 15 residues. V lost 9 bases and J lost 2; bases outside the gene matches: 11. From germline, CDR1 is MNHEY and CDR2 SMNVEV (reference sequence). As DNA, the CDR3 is TGTGCCAGTAGAAACAGGCGGGGGGCACAAGAGACCCAGTACTTC. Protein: CASRNRRGAQETQYF.

The CDR3 nucleotides are TGCGCCAGCAGCCAAGTGGAGACAGTCTACAATGAGCAGTTCTTC. It is translated as CASSQVETVYNEQFF. This chain links TRBV4-3 with TRBJ2-1; D perhaps matches TRBD1 (5 bases). Germline-derived CDR1 and CDR2 are LGHNA and YSLEER. The CDR3 extends over 15 amino acids. With 1 base removed from V and 3 bases from J, the gap between germline ends came to 10 bases.

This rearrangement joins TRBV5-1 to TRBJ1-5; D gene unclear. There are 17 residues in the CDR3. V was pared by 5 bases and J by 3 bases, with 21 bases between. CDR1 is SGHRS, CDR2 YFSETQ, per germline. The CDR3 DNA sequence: TGCGCCAGCAGGGAGACCGTGGAGAACCAGGTCAATCAGCCCCAGCATTTT. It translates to CASRETVENQVNQPQHF.

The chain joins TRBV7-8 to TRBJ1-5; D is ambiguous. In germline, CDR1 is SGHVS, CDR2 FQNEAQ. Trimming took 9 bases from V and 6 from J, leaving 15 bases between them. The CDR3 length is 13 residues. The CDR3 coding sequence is TGTGCCAGTAGTAGGCAGGCGGGTCAGCCCCAGCATTTT. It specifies CASSRQAGQPQHF.

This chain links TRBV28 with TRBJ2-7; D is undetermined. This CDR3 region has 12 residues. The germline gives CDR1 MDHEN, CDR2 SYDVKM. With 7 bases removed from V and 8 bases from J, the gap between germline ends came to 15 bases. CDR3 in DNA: TGTGCCAGCACCCTAGGTGGATTCCAGCAGTACTTC. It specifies CASTLGGFQQYF.

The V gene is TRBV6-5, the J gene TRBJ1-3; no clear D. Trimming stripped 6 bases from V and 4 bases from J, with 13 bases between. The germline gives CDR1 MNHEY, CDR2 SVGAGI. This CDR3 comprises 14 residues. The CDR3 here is CASSREGSGNTIYF. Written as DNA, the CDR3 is TGTGCCAGCAGCCGGGAGGGTTCCGGAAACACCATATATTTT.

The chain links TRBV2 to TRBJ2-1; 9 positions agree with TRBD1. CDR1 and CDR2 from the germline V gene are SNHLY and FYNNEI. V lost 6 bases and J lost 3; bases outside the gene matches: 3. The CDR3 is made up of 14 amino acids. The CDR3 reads CASRTGGLYNEQFF. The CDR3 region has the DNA TGTGCCAGCAGAACAGGGGGCCTCTACAATGAGCAGTTCTTC.

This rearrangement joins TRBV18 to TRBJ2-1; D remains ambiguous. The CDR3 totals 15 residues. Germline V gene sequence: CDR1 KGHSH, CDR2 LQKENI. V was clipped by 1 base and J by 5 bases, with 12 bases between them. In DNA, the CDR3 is TGTGCCAGCTCACCACGTGGTGGCCTGAACAATGAGCAGTTCTTC. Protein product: CASSPRGGLNNEQFF.

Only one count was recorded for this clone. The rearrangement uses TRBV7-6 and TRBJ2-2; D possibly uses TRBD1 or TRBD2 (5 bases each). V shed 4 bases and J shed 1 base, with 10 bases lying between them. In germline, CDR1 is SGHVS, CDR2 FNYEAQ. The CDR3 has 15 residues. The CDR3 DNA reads TGTGCCAGCAGCTCCACAGGACTGAACACCGGGGAGCTGTTTTTT. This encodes CASSSTGLNTGELFF.

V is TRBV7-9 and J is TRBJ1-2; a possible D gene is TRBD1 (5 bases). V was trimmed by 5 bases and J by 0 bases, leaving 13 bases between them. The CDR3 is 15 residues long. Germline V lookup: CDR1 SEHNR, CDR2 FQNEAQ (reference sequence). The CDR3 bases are TGTGCCAGCAGCATGGGGACGGACCCTAACTATGGCTACACCTTC. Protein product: CASSMGTDPNYGYTF.

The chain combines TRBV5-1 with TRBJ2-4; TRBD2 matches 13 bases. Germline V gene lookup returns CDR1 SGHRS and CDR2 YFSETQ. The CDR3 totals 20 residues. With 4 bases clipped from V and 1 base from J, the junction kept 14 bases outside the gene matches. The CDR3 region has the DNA TGCGCCAGCAGCCCGACCCCGGGACTAGCGGGACAATCGGCCAAAAACATTCAGTACTTC. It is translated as CASSPTPGLAGQSAKNIQYF.

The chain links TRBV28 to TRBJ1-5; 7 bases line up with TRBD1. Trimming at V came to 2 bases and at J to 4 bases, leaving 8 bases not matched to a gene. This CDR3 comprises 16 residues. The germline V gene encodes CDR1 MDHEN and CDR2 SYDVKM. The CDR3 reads CASSLPTGAVNQPQHF. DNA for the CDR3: TGTGCCAGCAGTTTACCCACAGGGGCCGTAAATCAGCCCCAGCATTTT. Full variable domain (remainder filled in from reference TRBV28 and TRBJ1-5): DVKVTQSSRYLVKRTGEKVFLECVQDMDHENMFWYRQDPGLGLRLIYFSYDVKMKEKGDIPEGYSVSREKKERFSLILESASTNQTSMYLCASSLPTGAVNQPQHFGDGTRLSIL.

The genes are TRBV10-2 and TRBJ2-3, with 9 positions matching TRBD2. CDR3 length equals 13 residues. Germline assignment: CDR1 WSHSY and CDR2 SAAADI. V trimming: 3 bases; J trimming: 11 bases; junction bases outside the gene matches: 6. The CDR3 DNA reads TGCGCCAGCAGTGACGCGCGGGAGGGGAGGCAGTATTTT. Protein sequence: CASSDAREGRQYF.

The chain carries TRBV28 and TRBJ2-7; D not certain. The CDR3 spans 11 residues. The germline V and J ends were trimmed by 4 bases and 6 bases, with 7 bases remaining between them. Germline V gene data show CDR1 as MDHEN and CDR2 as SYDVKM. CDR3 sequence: CASSSPLEQYF. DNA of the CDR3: TGTGCCAGCAGTTCTCCCCTCGAGCAGTACTTC.

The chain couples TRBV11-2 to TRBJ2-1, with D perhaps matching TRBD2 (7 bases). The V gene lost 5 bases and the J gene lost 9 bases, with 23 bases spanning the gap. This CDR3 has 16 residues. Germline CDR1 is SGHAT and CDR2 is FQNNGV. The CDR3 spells CASSPLGGGPLVEQFF. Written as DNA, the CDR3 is TGTGCCAGCAGCCCTCTAGGGGGAGGGCCTTTGGTTGAGCAGTTCTTC.

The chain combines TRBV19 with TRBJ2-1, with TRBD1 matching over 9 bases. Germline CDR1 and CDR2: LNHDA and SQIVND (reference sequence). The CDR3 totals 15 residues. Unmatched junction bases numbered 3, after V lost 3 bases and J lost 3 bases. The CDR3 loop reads CASSMDRGDYNEQFF. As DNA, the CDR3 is TGTGCCAGTAGTATGGACAGGGGAGACTACAATGAGCAGTTCTTC.

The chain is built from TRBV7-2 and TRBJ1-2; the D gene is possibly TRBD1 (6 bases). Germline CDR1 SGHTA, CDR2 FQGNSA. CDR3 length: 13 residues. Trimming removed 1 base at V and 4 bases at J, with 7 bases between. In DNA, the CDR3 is TGTGCCAGCAGCTTAGGGACAGCCTATGGCTACACCTTC. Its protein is CASSLGTAYGYTF.

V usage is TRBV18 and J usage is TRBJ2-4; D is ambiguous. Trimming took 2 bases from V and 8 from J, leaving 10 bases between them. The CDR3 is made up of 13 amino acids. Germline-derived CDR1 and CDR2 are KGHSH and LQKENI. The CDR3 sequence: CASSPTASHIQYF. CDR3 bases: TGTGCCAGCTCACCAACCGCTAGTCACATTCAGTACTTC. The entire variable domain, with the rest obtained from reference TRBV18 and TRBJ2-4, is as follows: NAGVMQNPRHLVRRRGQEARLRCSPMKGHSHVYWYRQLPEEGLKFMVYLQKENIIDESGMPKERFSAEFPKEGPSILRIQQVVRGDSAAYFCASSPTASHIQYFGAGTRLSVL.

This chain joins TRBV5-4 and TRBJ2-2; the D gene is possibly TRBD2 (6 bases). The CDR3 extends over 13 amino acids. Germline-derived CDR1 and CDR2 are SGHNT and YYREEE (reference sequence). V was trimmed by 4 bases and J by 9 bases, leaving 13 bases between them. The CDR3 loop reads CASSPSLARELFF. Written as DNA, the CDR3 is TGTGCCAGCAGCCCATCACTAGCTCGGGAGCTGTTTTTT.

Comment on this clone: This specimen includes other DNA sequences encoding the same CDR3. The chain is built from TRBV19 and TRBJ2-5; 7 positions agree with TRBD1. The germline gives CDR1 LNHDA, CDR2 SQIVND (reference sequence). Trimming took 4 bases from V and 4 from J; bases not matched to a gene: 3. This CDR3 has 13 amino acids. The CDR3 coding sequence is TGTGCCAGTAGTAATAGGGGGCGAGAGACCCAGTACTTC. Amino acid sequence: CASSNRGRETQYF.

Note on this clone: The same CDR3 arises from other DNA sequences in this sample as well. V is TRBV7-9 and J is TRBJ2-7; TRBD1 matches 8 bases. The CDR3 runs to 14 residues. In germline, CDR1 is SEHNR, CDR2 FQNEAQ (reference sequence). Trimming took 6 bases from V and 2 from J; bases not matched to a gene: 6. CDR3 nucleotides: TGTGCCAGCAGTCAAGGACAGGGCCCCTACGAGCAGTACTTC. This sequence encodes CASSQGQGPYEQYF.

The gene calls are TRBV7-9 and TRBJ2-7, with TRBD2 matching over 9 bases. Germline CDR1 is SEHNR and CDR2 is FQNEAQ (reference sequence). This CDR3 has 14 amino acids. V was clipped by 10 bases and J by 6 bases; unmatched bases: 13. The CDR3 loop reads CATQRGAGGPEQYF. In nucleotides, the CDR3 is TGTGCCACCCAGAGGGGGGCGGGAGGGCCCGAGCAGTACTTC.